This T cell receptor (beta chain) was found in a study of cytomegalovirus exposure and HLA in healthy donors. Germline CDR1 is DFQATT and CDR2 is SNEGSKA (reference sequence). The CDR3 is 11 amino acids. Trimming left V 1 base short and J 5 bases short, with 5 bases between. The PCR ran on 60 Vbeta and 13 Jbeta primers. Profiled with immunoSEQ multiplex PCR; TCRdb holds only in-frame clones, not every one. The sample carries 130,000 or so clones, roughly 85% recorded once. For this clone: Its cognate antigen is unknown.

The donors, nominally healthy at sampling, likely had unrecorded immune exposures. Study-level findings and limits: Information on immune exposure was restricted to one variable (CMV serostatus).

Sequencing was done on a sample of PBMCs. This sequence was found in a middle-aged man in good health and CMV-seronegative. The rearrangement links TRBV20-1 to TRBJ1-2; D uncertain. The CDR3 DNA reads as TGCAGTGCTAGAGCCCAGTATGGCTACACCTTC. The encoded protein is CSARAQYGYTF.